This T cell receptor (beta chain) was sequenced for a study of T-cell reconstitution after alpha-beta-depleted transplantation in children. Broader study findings: Newly produced T cells mostly provided counts and TCRbeta diversity after one year, as hyperexpanded clones declined. There were reportedly several hundred expanded graft clones from which alpha-beta T cells came about two months after transplant. There were some patients whose high TCRbeta diversity at day 60 came from surviving recipient T cells and thymic progenitors.

This clonotype was counted at least ten times. Its antigen is as yet unknown. The V and J ends lost 6 bases and 4 bases respectively, with 9 bases between them. Germline CDR1 and CDR2: ENHRY and SYGVKD. This CDR3 is 13 amino acids long. The authors prepared the TCRbeta library with unique molecular identifiers. TCRdb ran MiXCR on the PCR reads and lists one entry per CDR3 protein. The table shows about 300,000 distinct CDR3 sequences, with roughly 9.1% occurring only once. This receptor was obtained from a boy under two years old with acute myeloid leukemia, due to receive a stem cell transplant. V usage is TRBV10-3 and J usage is TRBJ2-2; tentatively, D is TRBD1 or TRBD2 (5 bases each). The specimen comprised PBMCs, sampled before TCRalphabeta/CD19-depleted stem cell transplant. This CDR3 reads CAISGALTGELFF. The CDR3 DNA follows: TGTGCCATCAGCGGGGCACTCACCGGGGAGCTGTTTTTT.